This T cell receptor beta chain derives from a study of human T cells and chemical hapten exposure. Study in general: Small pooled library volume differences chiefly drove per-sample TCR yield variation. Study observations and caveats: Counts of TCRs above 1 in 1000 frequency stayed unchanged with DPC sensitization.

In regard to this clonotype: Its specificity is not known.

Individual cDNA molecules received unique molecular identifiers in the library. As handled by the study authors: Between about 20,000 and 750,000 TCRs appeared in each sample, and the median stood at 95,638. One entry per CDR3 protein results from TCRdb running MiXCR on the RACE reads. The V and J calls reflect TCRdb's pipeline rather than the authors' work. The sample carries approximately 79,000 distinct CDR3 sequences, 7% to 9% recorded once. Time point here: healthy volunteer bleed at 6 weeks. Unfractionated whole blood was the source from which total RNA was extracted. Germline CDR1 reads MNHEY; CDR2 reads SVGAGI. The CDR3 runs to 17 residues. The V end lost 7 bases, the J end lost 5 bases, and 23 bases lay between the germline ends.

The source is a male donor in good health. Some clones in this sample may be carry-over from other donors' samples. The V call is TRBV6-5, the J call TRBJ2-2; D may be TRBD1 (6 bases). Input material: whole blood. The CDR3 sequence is CASIGGGQRRVTGELFF. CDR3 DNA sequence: TGTGCCAGCATTGGCGGTGGACAGCGAAGGGTTACCGGGGAGCTGTTTTTT.